This T cell receptor (beta chain) appears in the sequencing data of a study of beta chain features in type 1 diabetes listed by TCRdb under 2018. A note on the overall study: No differences in mean age, gender distribution, total cell number or subset yield were found between patients and healthy donors. A total of around 110,000,000 sorted cells were examined across all samples, and RNA yield correlated strongly with the number of cells per subset. The study compared TCRB repertoires of sorted circulating CD4+ T cell subsets between recently diagnosed type 1 diabetes patients and matched healthy donors. Naive and central memory subsets were obtained from all 30 or so donors, but regulatory and stem cell-like memory subsets were isolated from only 8 patients and about 8 healthy donors.

This clone was seen only a few times. No cognate antigen has been identified for it. No much larger clonotype is one base removed from it; base qualities were not supplied. The High Capacity cDNA Reverse Transcription Kit was used to reverse transcribe all of the isolated RNA, meaning that expressed TCRB transcripts were what got sequenced. Naive, central memory and regulatory T cell samples underwent deep immunoSEQ sequencing, averaging around 4 million total reads per sample. After sorted cells were lysed in RLT buffer, RNA was extracted with DNase-treated RNeasy Micro or Mini kits, with the choice depending on cell number. To prevent cross-contamination, each cell subset was processed individually, whereas patient and healthy donor samples were processed jointly. TCRB sequences were amplified from cDNA with the immunoSEQ multiplex PCR, producing 87-bp fragments spanning the CDR3 region. Amplicons were sequenced on the Illumina HiSeq platform. Per the authors' processing: PCR bias was corrected computationally using synthetic template baselines, and reads within Hamming distance 2 were collapsed, with unmergeable singletons discarded. Reads were aligned against IMGT so that V, D and J genes, CDR3 length and insertions or deletions at six rearrangement sites could be assigned. Clonotype counts were normalized to sorted cell number within each subset before computing true diversity and Gini coefficients with the tcR R package. Repertoire sharing was quantified using the overlap coefficient calculated on TCRB nucleotide sequences. As a proxy for the pre-selection repertoire, out-of-frame TCRB sequences from naive cells were analyzed. Here the immuneACCESS table is served through TCRdb, limited to in-frame sequences with V and J called. Missing clones are a known gap in these copies; in checked studies unresolved V genes cover under half, and the rest lacks a known reason. That table is the source of V, J and clone size, and D and trimming were worked out from the DNA. In this sample the table shows about 360,000 clones, roughly 12% of which occur a single time. In total, the top ten clones hold approximately 0.011% of the sample.

Via the germline V gene, CDR1 is SGDLS and CDR2 YYNGEE. Trimming leaves V shorter by 4 bases and J shorter by 7 bases, with the junction holding 6 bases beyond the gene matches. The CDR3 goes from the cysteine to the phenylalanine over 14 residues. The retained sequence is limited to the CDR3, 42 bases, with the frame set at the first base. A single peripheral blood draw of roughly 0.11 L on average was collected from each donor into heparinised tubes. A BD FACSAria II was used to sort naive, central memory, regulatory and stem cell-like memory CD4+ T cells with a panel that included CD45RO, CCR7, CD25, CD127, CD95 and CD27. Purity was above 95% for every sorted population. Right away, PBMCs were isolated by Lymphoprep density gradient centrifugation and were stained directly, with no culture step. To minimize batch effects, samples were stained and sorted in pairs, one healthy donor with one patient per experiment.

What the research found in general, with its limitations: PCR might favor shorter templates, but patient and control samples were amplified and corrected together, so any skew would affect both groups equally. A moderate but significant shortening of TCRB CDR3 length was observed in type 1 diabetes patients in all four CD4+ subsets. Because cDNA was sequenced instead of genomic DNA, highly expressing activated cells could be over-represented, though the groups showed no difference in activation or CD3 levels. Naive, central memory and regulatory TCRB repertoires appeared more similar among patients than among healthy donors. Fewer insertions and more nucleotide deletions at VDJ recombination sites were observed in patients with type 1 diabetes, implying thymic rearrangement abnormalities. Only small numbers of individuals were included in the HLA sub-analyses, which left unresolved whether HLA type had any influence on TCRB rearrangement.

The receptor chain draws on TRBV9 and TRBJ2-7; 12 nucleotides in the junction match TRBD1. The clonotype originates from a woman aged 18 to 35 with type 1 diabetes. Sequenced input: naive CD4+ T cells from blood. The cell subset or site label, as the study defines it: true naive CD4+ T cells. The DNA sequence is TGTGCCAGCAGCAACCGGGACAGGGGGCAAGAGCAGTACTTC. This codes for CASSNRDRGQEQYF.